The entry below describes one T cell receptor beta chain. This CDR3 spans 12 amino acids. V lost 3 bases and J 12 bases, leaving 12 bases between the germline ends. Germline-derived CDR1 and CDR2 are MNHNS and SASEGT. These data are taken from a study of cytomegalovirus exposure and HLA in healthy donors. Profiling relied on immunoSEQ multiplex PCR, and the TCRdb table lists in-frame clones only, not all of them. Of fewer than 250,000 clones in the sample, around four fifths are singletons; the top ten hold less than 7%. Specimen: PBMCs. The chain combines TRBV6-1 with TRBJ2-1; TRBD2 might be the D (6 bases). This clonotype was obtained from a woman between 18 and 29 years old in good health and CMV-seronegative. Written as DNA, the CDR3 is TGTGCCAGCAGTGAGCGGGACTCTAGGCAGTTCTTC. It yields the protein CASSERDSRQFF.